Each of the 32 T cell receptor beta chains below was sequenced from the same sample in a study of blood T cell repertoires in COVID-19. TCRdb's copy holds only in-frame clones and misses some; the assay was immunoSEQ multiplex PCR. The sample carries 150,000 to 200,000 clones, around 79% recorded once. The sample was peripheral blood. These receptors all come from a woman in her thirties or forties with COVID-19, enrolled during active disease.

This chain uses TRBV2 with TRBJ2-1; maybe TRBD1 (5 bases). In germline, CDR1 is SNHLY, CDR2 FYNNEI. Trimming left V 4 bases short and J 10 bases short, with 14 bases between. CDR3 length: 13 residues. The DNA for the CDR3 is TGTGCCAGCAGTGCCCAGCAGGGTGGAGAGCAGTTCTTC. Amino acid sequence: CASSAQQGGEQFF.

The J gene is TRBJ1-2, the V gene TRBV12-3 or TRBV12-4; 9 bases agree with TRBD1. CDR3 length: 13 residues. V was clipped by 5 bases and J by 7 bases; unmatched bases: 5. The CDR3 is CASSEQGASGYTF. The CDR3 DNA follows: TGTGCCAGCAGTGAACAGGGGGCTAGTGGCTACACCTTC.

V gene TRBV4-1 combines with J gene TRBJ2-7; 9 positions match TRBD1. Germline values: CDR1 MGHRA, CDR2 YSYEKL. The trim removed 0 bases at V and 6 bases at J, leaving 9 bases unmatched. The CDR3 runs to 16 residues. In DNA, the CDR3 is TGCGCCAGCAGCCAAGATTTGAGGGACAGGGAAAGCGAGCAGTACTTC. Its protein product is CASSQDLRDRESEQYF.

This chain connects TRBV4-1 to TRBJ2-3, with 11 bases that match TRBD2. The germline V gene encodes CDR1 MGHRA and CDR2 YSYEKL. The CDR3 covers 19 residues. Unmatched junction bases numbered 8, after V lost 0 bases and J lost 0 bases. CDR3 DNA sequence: TGCGCCAGCAGCCAAGAGGGGACTAGCGGCGCCGCAAGCACAGATACGCAGTATTTT. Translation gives CASSQEGTSGAASTDTQYF.

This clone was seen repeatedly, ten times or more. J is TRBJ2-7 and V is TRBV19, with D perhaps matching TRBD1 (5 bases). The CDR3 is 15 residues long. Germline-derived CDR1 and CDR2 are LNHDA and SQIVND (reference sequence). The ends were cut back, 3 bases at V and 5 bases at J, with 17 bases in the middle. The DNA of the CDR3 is TGTGCCAGTAGTATTAATTTCCTCAGGGTGGACGAGCAGTACTTC. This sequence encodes CASSINFLRVDEQYF.

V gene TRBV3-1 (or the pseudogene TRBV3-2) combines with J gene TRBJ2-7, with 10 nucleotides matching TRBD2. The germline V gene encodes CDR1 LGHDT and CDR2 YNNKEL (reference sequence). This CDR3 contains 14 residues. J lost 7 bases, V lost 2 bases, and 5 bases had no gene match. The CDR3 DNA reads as TGTGCCAGCAGCCAACGAGGGACTAGCGATGAGCAGTACTTC. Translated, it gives CASSQRGTSDEQYF.

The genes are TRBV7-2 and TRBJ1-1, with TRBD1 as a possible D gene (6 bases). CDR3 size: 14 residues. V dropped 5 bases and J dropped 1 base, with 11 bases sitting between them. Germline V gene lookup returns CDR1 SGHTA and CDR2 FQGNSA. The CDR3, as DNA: TGTGCCAGCAGCGGGACAAGATCGAACACTGAAGCTTTCTTT. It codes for CASSGTRSNTEAFF.

The CDR3 nucleotides read TGTGCCAGCAGTTACACGACAGGGGGAAATGAAAAACTGTTTTTT. Encoded protein: CASSYTTGGNEKLFF. This chain connects TRBV6-5 to TRBJ1-4, with TRBD1 matching 9 bases. V shed 2 bases, J shed 5 bases, and the junction held 3 bases outside the gene matches. The CDR3 runs 15 residues. Germline CDR1 and CDR2: MNHEY and SVGAGI.

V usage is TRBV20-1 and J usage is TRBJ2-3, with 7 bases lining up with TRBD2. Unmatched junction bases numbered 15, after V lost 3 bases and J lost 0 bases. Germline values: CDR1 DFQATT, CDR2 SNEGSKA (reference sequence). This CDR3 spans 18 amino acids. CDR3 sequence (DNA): TGCAGTGCTAGTGGGTTAGCGGGCGGTCCCTCTAGCACAGATACGCAGTATTTT. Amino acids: CSASGLAGGPSSTDTQYF.

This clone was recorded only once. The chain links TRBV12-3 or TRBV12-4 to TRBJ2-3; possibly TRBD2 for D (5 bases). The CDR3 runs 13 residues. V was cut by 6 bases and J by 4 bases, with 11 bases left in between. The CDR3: CASSFTEADTQYF. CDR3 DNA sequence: TGTGCCAGCAGCTTCACGGAGGCAGATACGCAGTATTTT.

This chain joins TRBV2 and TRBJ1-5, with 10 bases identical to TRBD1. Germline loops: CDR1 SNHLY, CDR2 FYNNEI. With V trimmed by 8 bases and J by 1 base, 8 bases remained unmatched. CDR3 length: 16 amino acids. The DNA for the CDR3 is TGTGCCAGCGGCCCTCGGACAGGGGGAAGCAATCAGCCCCAGCATTTT. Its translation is CASGPRTGGSNQPQHF. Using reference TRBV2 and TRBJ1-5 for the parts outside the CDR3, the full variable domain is EPEVTQTPSHQVTQMGQEVILRCVPISNHLYFYWYRQILGQKVEFLVSFYNNEISEKSEIFDDQFSVERPDGSNFTLKIRSTKLEDSAMYFCASGPRTGGSNQPQHFGDGTRLSIL.

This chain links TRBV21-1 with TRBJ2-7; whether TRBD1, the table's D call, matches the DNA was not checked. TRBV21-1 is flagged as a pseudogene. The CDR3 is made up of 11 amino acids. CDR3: CASSRQSEQYF. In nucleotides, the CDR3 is TGTGCCAGCAGCCGACAGAGCGAGCAGTACTTC.

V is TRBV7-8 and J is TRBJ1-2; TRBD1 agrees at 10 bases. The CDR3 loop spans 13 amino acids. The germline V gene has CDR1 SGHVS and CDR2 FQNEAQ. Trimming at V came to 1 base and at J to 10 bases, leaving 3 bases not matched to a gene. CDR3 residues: CASSLGDRGFYTF. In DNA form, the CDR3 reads TGTGCCAGCAGCTTAGGGGACAGGGGTTTCTACACCTTC.

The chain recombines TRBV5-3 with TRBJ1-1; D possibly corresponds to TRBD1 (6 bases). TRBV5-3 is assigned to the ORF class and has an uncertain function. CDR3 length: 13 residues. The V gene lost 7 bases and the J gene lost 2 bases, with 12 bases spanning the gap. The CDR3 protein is CARQGGGNTEAFF. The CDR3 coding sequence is TGTGCCAGACAGGGAGGGGGAAACACTGAAGCTTTCTTT.

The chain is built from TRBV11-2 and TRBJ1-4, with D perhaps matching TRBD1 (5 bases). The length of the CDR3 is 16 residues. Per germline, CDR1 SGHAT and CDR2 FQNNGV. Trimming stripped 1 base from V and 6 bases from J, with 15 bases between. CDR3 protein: CASSLAGGWGDEKLFF. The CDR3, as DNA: TGTGCCAGCAGCTTAGCCGGGGGTTGGGGAGATGAAAAACTGTTTTTT. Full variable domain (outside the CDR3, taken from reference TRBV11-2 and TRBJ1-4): EAGVAQSPRYKIIEKRQSVAFWCNPISGHATLYWYQQILGQGPKLLIQFQNNGVVDDSQLPKDRFSAERLKGVDSTLKIQPAKLEDSAVYLCASSLAGGWGDEKLFFGSGTQLSVL.

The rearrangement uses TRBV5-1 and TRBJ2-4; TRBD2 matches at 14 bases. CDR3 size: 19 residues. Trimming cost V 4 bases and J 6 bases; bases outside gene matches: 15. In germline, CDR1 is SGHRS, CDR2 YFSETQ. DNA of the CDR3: TGCGCCAGCAGCCAGGGACTAGCGGGAGTAGGGGGAGTAGGAAACATTCAGTACTTC. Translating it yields CASSQGLAGVGGVGNIQYF.

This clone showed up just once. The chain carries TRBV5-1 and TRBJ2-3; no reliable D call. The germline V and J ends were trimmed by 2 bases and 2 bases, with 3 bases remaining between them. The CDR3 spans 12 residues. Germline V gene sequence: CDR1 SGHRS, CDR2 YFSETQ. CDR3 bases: TGCGCCAGCAGCTTCTACACAGATACGCAGTATTTT. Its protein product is CASSFYTDTQYF. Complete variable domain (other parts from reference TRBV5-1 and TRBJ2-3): KAGVTQTPRYLIKTRGQQVTLSCSPISGHRSVSWYQQTPGQGLQFLFEYFSETQRNKGNFPGRFSGRQFSNSRSEMNVSTLELGDSALYLCASSFYTDTQYFGPGTRLTVL.

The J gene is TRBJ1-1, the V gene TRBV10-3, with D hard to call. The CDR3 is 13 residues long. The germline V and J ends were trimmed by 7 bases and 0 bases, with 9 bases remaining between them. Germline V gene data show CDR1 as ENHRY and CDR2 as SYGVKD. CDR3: CAIKRQLNTEAFF. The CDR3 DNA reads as TGTGCCATCAAGCGCCAACTGAACACTGAAGCTTTCTTT.

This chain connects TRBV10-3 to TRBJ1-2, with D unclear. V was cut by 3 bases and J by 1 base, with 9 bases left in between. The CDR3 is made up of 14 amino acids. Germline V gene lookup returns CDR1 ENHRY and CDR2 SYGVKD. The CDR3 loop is CAISDVLLNYGYTF. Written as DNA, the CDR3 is TGTGCCATCAGTGATGTCCTCCTTAACTATGGCTACACCTTC.

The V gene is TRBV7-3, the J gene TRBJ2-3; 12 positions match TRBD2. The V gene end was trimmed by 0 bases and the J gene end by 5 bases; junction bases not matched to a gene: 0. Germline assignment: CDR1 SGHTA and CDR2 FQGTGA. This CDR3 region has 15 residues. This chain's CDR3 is CASSLTLAGGDTQYF. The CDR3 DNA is TGTGCCAGCAGCTTAACACTAGCGGGGGGAGATACGCAGTATTTT.

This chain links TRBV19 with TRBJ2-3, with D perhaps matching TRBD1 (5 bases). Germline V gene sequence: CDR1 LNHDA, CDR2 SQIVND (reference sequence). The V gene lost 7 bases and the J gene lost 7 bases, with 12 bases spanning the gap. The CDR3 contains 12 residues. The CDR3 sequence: CASTAGRHTQYF. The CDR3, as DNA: TGTGCCAGTACGGCAGGGCGGCATACGCAGTATTTT. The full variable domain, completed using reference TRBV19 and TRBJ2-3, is DGGITQSPKYLFRKEGQNVTLSCEQNLNHDAMYWYRQDPGQGLRLIYYSQIVNDFQKGDIAEGYSVSREKKESFPLTVTSAQKNPTAFYLCASTAGRHTQYFGPGTRLTVL.

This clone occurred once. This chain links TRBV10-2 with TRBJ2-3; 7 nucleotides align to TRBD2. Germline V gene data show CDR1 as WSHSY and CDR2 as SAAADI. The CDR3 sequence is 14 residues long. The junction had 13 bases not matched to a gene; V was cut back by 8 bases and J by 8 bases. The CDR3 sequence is CASSAEGGPSTQYF. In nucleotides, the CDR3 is TGCGCCAGCTCCGCCGAGGGAGGGCCGAGTACGCAGTATTTT.

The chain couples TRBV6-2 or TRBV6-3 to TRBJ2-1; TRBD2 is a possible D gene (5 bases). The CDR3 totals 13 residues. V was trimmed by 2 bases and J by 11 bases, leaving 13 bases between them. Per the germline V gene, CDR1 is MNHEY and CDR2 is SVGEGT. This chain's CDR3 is CASSYGTGLKQFF. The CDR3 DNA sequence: TGTGCCAGCAGTTACGGTACCGGACTGAAGCAGTTCTTC.

DNA for the CDR3: TGTGCCAGCAGCGCCCCGGGACAGTTTAACAATGAGCAGTTCTTC. It is translated as CASSAPGQFNNEQFF. This chain uses TRBV5-4 with TRBJ2-1, with 7 bases fitting TRBD1. J gave up 5 bases and V 4 bases, and 9 bases lay outside the gene matches. CDR3 length: 15 amino acids. Germline CDR1 and CDR2: SGHNT and YYREEE (reference sequence). The entire variable domain, with the rest obtained from reference TRBV5-4 and TRBJ2-1, is as follows: ETGVTQSPTHLIKTRGQQVTLRCSSQSGHNTVSWYQQALGQGPQFIFQYYREEENGRGNFPPRFSGLQFPNYSSELNVNALELDDSALYLCASSAPGQFNNEQFFGPGTRLTVL.

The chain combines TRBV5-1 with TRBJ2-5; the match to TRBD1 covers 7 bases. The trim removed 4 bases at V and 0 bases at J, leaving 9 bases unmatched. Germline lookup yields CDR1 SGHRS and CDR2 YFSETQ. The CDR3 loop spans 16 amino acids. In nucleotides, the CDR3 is TGCGCCAGCAGCAATACAGGGGCGATAAACCAAGAGACCCAGTACTTC. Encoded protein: CASSNTGAINQETQYF.

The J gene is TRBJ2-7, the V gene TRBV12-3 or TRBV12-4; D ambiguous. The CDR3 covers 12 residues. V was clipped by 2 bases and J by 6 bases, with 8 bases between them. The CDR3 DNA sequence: TGTGCCAGCAGTTTAACGCAGGTCGAGCAGTACTTC. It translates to CASSLTQVEQYF.

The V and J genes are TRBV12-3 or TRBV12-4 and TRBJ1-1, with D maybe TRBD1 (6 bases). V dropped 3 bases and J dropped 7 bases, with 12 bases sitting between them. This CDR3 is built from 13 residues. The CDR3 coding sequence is TGTGCCAGCAGTTTCTGGGGGCAGGGTGAAGCTTTCTTT. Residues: CASSFWGQGEAFF.

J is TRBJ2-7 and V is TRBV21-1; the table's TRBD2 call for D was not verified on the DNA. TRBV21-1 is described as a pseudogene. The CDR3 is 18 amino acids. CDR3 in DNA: TGTGCCAGCACCAAGGATAAGGTCCTGACTAGCGGCGTCTACGAGCAGTACTTC. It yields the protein CASTKDKVLTSGVYEQYF.

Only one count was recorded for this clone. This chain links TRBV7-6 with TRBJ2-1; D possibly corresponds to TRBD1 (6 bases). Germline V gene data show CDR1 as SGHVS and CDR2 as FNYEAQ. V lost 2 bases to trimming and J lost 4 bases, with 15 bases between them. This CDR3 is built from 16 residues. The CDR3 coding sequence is TGTGCCAGCAGCTTACAAACAGGGATTAATTACAATGAGCAGTTCTTC. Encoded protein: CASSLQTGINYNEQFF.

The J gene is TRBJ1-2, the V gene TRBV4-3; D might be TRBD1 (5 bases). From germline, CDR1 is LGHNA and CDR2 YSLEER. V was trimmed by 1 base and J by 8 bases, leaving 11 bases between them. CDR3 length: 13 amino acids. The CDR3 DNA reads TGCGCCAGCAGCCAAGGGGGCGTGGCCGGCTACACCTTC. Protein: CASSQGGVAGYTF.

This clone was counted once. In nucleotides, the CDR3 is TGTGCCAGCAGCCAAGGACTAGCAGGGAATGAGCAGTTCTTC. Protein: CASSQGLAGNEQFF. V gene TRBV3-1 (or the pseudogene TRBV3-2) combines with J gene TRBJ2-1; 7 bases fit TRBD2. With V trimmed by 1 base and J by 7 bases, 4 bases remained unmatched. Germline CDR1 and CDR2: LGHDT and YNNKEL (reference sequence). The CDR3 runs 14 residues.

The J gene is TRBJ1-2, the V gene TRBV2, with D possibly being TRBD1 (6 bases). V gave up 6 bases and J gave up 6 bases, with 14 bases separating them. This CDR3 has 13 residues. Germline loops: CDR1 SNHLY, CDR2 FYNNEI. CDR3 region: CASSFTGTDGYTF. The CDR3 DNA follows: TGTGCCAGCAGCTTTACAGGGACCGATGGCTACACCTTC.